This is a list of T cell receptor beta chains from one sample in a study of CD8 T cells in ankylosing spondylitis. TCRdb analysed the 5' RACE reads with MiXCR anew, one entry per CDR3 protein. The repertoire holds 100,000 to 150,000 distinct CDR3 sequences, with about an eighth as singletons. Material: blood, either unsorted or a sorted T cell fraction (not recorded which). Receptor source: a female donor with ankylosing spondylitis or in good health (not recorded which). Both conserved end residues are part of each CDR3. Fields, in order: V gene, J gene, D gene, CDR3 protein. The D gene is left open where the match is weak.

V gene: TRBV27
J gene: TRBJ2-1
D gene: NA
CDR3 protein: CASSSSPDWDEQFF

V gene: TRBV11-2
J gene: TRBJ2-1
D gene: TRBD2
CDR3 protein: CASSYRGGASYNEQFF

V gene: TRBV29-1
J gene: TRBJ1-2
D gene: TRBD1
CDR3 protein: CSVVRGTGGEGYGYTF

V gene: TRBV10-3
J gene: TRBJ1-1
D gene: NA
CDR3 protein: CAIRRQAPGGAEAFF

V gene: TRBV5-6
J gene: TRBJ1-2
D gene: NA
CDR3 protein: CASTTGLYGYTF

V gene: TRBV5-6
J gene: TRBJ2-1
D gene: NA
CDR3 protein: CASSPGKKYNEQFF

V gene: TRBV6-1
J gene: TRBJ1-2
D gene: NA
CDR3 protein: CASSETLNYGYTF

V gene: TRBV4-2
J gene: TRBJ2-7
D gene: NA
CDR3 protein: CASSQDHRTYEQYF

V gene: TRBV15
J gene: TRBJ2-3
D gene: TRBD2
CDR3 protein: CATSRDGLAGGPFTDTQYF

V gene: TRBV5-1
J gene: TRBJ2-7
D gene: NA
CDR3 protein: CASSFDRLYEQYF

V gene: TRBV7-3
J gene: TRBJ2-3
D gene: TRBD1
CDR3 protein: CASSLSPGTDTDTQYF

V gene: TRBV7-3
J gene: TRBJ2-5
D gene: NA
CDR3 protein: CASSLRCGETQYF

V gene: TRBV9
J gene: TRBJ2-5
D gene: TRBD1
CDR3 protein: CASSVGGTGPETQYF

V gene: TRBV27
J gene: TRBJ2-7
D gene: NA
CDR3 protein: CASSYRVPHYEQYF

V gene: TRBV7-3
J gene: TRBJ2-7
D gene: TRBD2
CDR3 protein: CASSKGTSGGEQYF

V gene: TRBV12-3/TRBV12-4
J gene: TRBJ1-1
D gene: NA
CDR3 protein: CASSFGSGRMNTEAFF

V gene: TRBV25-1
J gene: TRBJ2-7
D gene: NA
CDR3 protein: CASRGQLPSYEQYF

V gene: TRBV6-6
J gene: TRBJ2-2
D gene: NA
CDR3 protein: CASSYLSPGELFF

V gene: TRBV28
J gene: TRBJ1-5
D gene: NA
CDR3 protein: CASKLTGPNQPQHF

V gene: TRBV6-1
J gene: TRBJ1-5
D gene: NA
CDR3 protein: CASSHSRGGDNQPQHF

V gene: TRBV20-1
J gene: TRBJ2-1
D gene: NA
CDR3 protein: CSARRGRDNEQFF

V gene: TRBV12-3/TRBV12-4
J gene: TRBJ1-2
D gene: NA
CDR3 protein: CASRTYYKTGGYTF

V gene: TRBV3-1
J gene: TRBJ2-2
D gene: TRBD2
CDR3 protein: CASSQDSGRGAGELFF

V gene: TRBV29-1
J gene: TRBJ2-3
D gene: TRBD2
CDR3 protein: CSVEDLAESTDTQYF

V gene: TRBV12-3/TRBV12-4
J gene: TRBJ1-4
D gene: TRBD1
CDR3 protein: CASRPGQSATNEKLFF

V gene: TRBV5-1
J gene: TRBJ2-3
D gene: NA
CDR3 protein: CASSLATTQGLADTQYF

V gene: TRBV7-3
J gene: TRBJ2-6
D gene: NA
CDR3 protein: CASSSPAAGANVLTF

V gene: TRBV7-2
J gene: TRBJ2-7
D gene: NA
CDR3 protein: CASSFLSASSYEQYF

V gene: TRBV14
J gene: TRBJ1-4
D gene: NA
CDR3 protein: CASSEGIKGSNEKLFF

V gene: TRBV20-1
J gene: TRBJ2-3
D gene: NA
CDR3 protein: CSARDMSRGQGPDTQYF

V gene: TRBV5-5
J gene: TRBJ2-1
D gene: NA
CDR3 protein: CASSLGQTSYNEQFF

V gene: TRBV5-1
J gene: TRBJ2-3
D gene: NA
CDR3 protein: CASSLGRGTDTQYF

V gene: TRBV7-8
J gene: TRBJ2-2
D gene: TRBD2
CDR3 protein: CASRTSGGNTGELFF

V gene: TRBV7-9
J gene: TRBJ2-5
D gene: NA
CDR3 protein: CASSLIRNQETQYF

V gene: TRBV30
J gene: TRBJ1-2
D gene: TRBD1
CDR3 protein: CAWSVQETGAYGYTF

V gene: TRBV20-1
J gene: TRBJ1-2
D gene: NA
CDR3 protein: CSARDGALGDYGYTF

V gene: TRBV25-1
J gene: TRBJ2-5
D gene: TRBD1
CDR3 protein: CASRTTGGRETQYF

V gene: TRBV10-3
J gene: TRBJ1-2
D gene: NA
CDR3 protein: CAIKGSTVGGYTF

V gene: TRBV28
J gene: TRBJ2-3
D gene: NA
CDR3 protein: CASSLSDYPMIADTQYF

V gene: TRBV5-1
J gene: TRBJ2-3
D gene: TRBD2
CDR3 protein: CASSLVRGANTDTQYF